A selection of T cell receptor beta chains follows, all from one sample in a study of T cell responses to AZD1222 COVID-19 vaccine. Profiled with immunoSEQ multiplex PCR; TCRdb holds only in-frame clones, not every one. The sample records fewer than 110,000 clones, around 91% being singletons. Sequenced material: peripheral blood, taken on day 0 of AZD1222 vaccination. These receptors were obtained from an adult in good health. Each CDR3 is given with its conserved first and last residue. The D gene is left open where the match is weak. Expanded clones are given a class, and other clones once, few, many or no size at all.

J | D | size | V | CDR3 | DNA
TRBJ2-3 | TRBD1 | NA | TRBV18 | CASSRGDRVPDTQYF | TGTGCCAGCTCGAGGGGCGACAGGGTCCCAGATACGCAGTATTTT
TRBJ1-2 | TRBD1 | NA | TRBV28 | CASSLTDRGYGYTF | TGTGCCAGCAGTTTGACTGACAGGGGCTATGGCTACACCTTC
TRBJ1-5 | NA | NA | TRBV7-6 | CASSSLGVGQPQHF | TGTGCCAGCAGCTCTCTAGGGGTAGGTCAGCCCCAGCATTTT
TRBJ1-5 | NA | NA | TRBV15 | CATSRDKGNQPQHF | TGTGCCACCAGCAGAGATAAGGGTAATCAGCCCCAGCATTTT
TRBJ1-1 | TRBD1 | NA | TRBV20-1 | CSAGDRASAFF | TGCAGTGCTGGGGACAGGGCTTCAGCTTTCTTT
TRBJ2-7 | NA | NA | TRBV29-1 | CSVAQDPYEQYF | TGCAGCGTTGCTCAGGACCCCTACGAGCAGTACTTC
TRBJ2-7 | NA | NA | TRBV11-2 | CASSLGQGIYEQYF | TGTGCCAGCAGCTTAGGTCAGGGGATCTACGAGCAGTACTTC
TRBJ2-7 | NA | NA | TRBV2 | CASSPGPIRPYEQYF | TGTGCCAGCAGTCCTGGACCGATACGGCCCTACGAGCAGTACTTC
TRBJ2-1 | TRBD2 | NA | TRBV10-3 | CAISDPTSGRNEQFF | TGTGCCATCAGTGACCCGACTAGCGGGAGAAATGAGCAGTTCTTC
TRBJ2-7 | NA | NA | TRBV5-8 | CASSLAVGRAYEQYF | TGTGCCAGCAGCTTGGCCGTGGGACGGGCCTACGAGCAGTACTTC
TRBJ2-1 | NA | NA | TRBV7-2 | CASSPREGNNEQFF | TGTGCCAGCAGCCCCAGGGAAGGAAACAATGAGCAGTTCTTC
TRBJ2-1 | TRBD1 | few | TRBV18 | CASSPGQGHHNEQFF | TGTGCCAGCTCACCCGGACAGGGTCACCACAATGAGCAGTTCTTC
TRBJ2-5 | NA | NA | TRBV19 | CASSDPSGGRARTQYF | TGTGCCAGTAGTGACCCGTCAGGCGGAAGGGCCCGCACCCAGTACTTC
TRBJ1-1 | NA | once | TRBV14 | CASSQGTRGVAFF | TGTGCCAGCAGCCAAGGTACCAGGGGAGTAGCTTTCTTT
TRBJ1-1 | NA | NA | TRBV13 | CASSWGRTEAFF | TGTGCCAGCAGCTGGGGACGAACTGAAGCTTTCTTT
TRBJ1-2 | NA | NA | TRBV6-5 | CASSFDSDLLYGYTF | TGTGCCAGCAGTTTCGACAGCGACCTCCTTTATGGCTACACCTTC
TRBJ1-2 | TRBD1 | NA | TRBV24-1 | CATSDSSIQGAHYGYTF | TGTGCCACCAGTGATTCGTCCATACAGGGGGCACACTATGGCTACACCTTC
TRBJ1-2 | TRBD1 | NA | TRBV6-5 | CASRGQGPSSYGYTF | TGTGCCAGCAGAGGACAGGGCCCTTCTTCCTATGGCTACACCTTC
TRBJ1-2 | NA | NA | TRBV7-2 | CASSLSGGLSYTF | TGTGCCAGCAGCTTAAGTGGGGGGCTAAGCTACACCTTC
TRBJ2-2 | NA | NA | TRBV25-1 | CATRAGAYTGELFF | TGTGCCACCCGGGCAGGGGCCTACACCGGGGAGCTGTTTTTT
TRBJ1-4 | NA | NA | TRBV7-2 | CASSLALGINEKLFF | TGTGCCAGCAGCTTGGCCCTAGGGATTAATGAAAAACTGTTTTTT
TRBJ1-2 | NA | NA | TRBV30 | CAWSLGGAVRLNYGYTF | TGTGCCTGGAGTTTGGGGGGTGCTGTACGGCTTAACTATGGCTACACCTTC
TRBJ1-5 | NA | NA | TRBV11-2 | CASSLDRGLQHF | TGTGCCAGCAGCTTAGATAGGGGCCTCCAGCATTTT
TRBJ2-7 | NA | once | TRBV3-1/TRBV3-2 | CASSQGMVSEQYF | TGTGCCAGCAGCCAAGGCATGGTTAGCGAGCAGTACTTC
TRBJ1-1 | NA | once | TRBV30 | CAWSLGPVNTEAFF | TGTGCCTGGAGTCTGGGACCAGTAAACACTGAAGCTTTCTTT
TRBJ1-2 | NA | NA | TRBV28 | CASSSHTVYGYTF | TGTGCCAGCAGTTCCCACACCGTTTATGGCTACACCTTC
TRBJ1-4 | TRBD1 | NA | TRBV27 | CASPTAGGWEKLFF | TGTGCCAGCCCAACTGCAGGGGGTTGGGAAAAACTGTTTTTT
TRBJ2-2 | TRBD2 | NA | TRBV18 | CASSPTRGGRTNTGELFF | TGTGCCAGCTCACCTACCCGCGGGGGGCGGACGAACACCGGGGAGCTGTTTTTT
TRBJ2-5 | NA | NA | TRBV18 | CASSRDSRPRETQYF | TGTGCCAGCTCAAGGGACTCACGCCCTAGGGAGACCCAGTACTTC
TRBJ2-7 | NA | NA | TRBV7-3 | CASSFRNLAGPARYVPYEQYF | TGTGCCAGCAGCTTTAGGAATCTAGCCGGCCCCGCAAGGTACGTCCCGTACGAGCAGTACTTC
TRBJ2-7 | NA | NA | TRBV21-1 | CASSKGGRGVGGLYEQYF | TGTGCCAGCAGCAAAGGGGGGCGAGGGGTAGGCGGGCTGTACGAGCAGTACTTC
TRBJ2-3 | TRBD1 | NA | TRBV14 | CASSQDGTGPFFGTDTQYF | TGTGCCAGCAGCCAAGACGGGACAGGACCCTTTTTTGGCACAGATACGCAGTATTTT
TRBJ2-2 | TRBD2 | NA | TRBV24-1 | CATSDTAGSSGRSTGELFF | TGTGCCACCAGTGATACGGCCGGGTCTAGCGGGAGGAGTACCGGGGAGCTGTTTTTT
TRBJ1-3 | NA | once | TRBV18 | CASSPYFAGTSGNTIYF | TGTGCCAGCTCACCATATTTCGCCGGGACCTCTGGAAACACCATATATTTT
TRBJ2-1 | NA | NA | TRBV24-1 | CATSDFGQRNNEQFF | TGTGCCACCAGTGATTTCGGGCAGAGAAACAATGAGCAGTTCTTC
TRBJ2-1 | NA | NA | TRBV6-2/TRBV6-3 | CASSYSNEWVNEQFF | TGTGCCAGCAGTTACTCAAATGAATGGGTCAATGAGCAGTTCTTC
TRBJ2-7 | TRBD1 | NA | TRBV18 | CASSRGQDAYEQYF | TGTGCCAGCTCACGGGGACAGGACGCCTACGAGCAGTACTTC
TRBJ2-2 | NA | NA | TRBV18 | CASSPSGPLGTGELFF | TGTGCCAGCTCACCGAGCGGACCACTGGGTACCGGGGAGCTGTTTTTT
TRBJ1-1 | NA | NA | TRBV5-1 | CASSLVAASPNTEAFF | TGCGCCAGCAGCTTGGTGGCAGCATCGCCGAACACTGAAGCTTTCTTT
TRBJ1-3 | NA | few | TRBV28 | CASNPTGRRDTIYF | TGTGCCAGCAATCCTACAGGGAGACGAGACACCATATATTTT
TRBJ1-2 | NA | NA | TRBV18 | CASSPPAGNYGYTF | TGTGCCAGCTCACCGCCGGCGGGGAACTATGGCTACACCTTC